The T cell receptor (beta chain) described here comes from a study of human versus mouse CDR3 diversity and MHC coevolution. This table comes from immunoSEQ multiplex PCR, and its TCRdb copy is limited to in-frame clones, with some not included. Among about 77,000 clones listed, about 90% were seen once. Findings and caveats of the study: In humans, T-cell selection involved several MHC II alleles. By iCHAO1, human TCR beta clonotypes numbered approximately 1.5 million, the most. The lowest clonal inequality scores came from most of the three human donors.

With regard to this clone: The antigen is not known.

Germline CDR1 and CDR2: MNHEY and SVGAGI. This CDR3 comprises 14 residues. V was pared by 6 bases and J by 4 bases, with 8 bases of the junction left unmatched. The receptor was derived from a person between 25 and 70 years old in good health. The chain has TRBV6-5 and TRBJ1-2; 7 bases are shared with TRBD1. Source material: naive CD4+ T cells from blood. The subset denotes: CD45RO-negative CD62L-positive naive CD4 T cells. The CDR3 here is CASRAPGTVYGYTF. The CDR3, as DNA: TGTGCCAGCAGAGCTCCCGGGACAGTCTATGGCTACACCTTC.